The sequence of this T cell receptor beta chain was determined in a study of blood T cell repertoires in COVID-19. Seattle cases were enrolled at active infection and followed longitudinally. In the source study's methods: From reference gene primer amplification, estimates of nucleated cell counts were derived. Sequencing used immunoSEQ multiplex PCR; TCRdb keeps in-frame clones, though not all of them. V and J calls plus clone size are reproduced from that table; the DNA served to infer D and trimming. The data hold 100,000 to 150,000 clones, with about 90% observed a single time. Sequenced material: peripheral blood. The receptor was isolated from a man between 50 and 59 years old with COVID-19, enrolled during active disease.

CDR3 in amino acids: CASSPRDMQETQYF. CDR3 DNA sequence: TGTGCCAGCAGCCCCCGGGACATGCAAGAGACCCAGTACTTC. This sequence joins TRBV21-1 and TRBJ2-5; the table's D call TRBD1 went unverified against the DNA. TRBV21-1 is assigned pseudogene status. The CDR3 is made up of 14 amino acids.